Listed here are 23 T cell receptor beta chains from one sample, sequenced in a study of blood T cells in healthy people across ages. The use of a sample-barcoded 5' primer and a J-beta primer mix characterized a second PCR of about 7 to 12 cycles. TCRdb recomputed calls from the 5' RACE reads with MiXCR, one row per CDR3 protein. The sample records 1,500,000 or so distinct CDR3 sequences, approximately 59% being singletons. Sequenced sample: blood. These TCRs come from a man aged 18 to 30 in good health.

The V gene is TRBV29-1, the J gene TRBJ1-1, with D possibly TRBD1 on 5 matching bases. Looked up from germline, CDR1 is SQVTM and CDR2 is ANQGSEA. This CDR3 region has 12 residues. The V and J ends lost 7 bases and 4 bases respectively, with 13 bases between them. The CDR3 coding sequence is TGCAGCGCGACAGTTTTTACCACTGAAGCTTTCTTT. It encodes CSATVFTTEAFF.

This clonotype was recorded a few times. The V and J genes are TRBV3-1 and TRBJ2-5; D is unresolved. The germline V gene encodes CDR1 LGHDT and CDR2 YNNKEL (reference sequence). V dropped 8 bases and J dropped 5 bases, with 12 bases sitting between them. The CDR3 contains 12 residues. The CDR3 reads CASSLGYETQYF. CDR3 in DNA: TGTGCCAGCTCCTTGGGGTATGAGACCCAGTACTTC.

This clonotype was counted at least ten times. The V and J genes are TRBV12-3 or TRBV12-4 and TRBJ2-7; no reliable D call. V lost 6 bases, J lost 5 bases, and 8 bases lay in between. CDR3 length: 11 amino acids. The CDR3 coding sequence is TGTGCCAGCAGCTTACTGGACGAGCAGTACTTC. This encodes CASSLLDEQYF.

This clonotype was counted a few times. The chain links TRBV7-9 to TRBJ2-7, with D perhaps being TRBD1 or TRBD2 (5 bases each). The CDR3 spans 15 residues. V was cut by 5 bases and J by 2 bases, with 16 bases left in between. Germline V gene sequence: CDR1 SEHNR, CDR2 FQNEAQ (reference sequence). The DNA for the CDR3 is TGTGCCAGCAGCCCCCGTGAGGGGCGACCCTACGAGCAGTACTTC. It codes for CASSPREGRPYEQYF.

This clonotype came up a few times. The CDR3 region has the DNA TGTGCCAGCAGCCCAGCCGGGGTTGTTACGCAGTATTTT. Protein sequence: CASSPAGVVTQYF. This chain connects TRBV6-2 or TRBV6-3 to TRBJ2-3; D perhaps matches TRBD2 (5 bases). V lost 6 bases to trimming and J lost 8 bases, with 15 bases between them. The CDR3 sequence is 13 residues long. Germline V gene sequence: CDR1 MNHEY, CDR2 SVGEGT.

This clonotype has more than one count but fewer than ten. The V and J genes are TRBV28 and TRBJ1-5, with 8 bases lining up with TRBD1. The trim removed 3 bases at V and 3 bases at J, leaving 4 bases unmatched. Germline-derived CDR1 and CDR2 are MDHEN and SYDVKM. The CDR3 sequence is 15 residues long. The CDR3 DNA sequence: TGTGCCAGCAGTTTGGCGGACAGGGTCAATCAGCCCCAGCATTTT. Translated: CASSLADRVNQPQHF.

CDR3 coding DNA: TGTGCCAGCAGTGGGGACTGGATTAGCTCCTACGAGCAGTACTTC. It translates to CASSGDWISSYEQYF. The chain couples TRBV27 to TRBJ2-7; possibly TRBD2 for D (6 bases). V lost 5 bases and J lost 0, with 14 bases in between. The CDR3 contains 15 residues. Germline-derived CDR1 and CDR2 are MNHEY and SMNVEV (reference sequence).

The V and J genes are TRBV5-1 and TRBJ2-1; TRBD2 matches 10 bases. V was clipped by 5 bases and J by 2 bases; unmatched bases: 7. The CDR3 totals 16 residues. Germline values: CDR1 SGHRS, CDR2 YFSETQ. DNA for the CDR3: TGCGCCAGCAGTCCGGGGACTAGCGCAACCTACAATGAGCAGTTCTTC. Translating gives CASSPGTSATYNEQFF.

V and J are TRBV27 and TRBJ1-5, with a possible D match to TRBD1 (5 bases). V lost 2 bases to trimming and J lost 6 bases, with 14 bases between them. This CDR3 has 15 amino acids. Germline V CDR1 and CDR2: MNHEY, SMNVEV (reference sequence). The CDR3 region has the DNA TGTGCCAGCAGTTTAGTCCAGGGAAAAGGTCAGCCCCAGCATTTT. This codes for CASSLVQGKGQPQHF.

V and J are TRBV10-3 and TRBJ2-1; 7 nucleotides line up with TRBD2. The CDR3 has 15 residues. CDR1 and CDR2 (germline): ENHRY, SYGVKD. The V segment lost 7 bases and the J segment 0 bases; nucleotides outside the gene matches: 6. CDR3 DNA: TGTGCCATCATGGCGGGGGAGAGCTCCTACAATGAGCAGTTCTTC. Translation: CAIMAGESSYNEQFF.

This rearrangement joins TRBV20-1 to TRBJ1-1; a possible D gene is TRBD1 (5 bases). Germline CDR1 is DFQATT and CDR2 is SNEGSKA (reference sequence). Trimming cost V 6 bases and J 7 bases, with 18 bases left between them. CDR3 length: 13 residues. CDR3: CSADPHRRNEAFF. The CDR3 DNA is TGCAGTGCCGACCCCCACAGGAGAAATGAAGCTTTCTTT.

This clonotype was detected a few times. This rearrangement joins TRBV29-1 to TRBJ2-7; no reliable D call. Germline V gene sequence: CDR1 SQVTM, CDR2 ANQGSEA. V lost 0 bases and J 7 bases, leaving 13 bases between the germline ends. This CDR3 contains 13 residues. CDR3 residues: CSVEELPGREQYF. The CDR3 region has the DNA TGCAGCGTTGAAGAACTGCCCGGGCGGGAGCAGTACTTC.

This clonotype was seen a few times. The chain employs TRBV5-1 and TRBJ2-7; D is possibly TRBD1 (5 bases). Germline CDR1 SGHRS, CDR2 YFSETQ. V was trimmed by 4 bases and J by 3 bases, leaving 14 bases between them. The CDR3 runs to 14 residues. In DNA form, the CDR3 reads TGCGCCAGCAGCGAAGGGCCCCAGGGCTACGAGCAGTACTTC. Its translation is CASSEGPQGYEQYF.

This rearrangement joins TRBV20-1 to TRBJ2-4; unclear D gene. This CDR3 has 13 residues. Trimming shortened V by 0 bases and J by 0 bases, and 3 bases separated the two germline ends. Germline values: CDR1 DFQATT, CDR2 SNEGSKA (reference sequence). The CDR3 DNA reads TGCAGTGCTAGAGAGATAGCCAAAAACATTCAGTACTTC. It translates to CSAREIAKNIQYF.

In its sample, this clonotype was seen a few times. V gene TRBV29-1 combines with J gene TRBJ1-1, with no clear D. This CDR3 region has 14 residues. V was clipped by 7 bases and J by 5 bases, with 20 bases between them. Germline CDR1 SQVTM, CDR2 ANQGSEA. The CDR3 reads CSGAPAWALTEAFF. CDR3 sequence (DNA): TGCAGCGGTGCCCCTGCCTGGGCGCTAACTGAAGCTTTCTTT.

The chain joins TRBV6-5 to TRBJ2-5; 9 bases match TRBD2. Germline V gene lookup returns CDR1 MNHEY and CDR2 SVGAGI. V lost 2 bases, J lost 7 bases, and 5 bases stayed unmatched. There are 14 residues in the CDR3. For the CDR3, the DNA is TGTGCCAGCAGTTACAGCGGCGGGAGGGCGACCCAGTACTTC. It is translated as CASSYSGGRATQYF.

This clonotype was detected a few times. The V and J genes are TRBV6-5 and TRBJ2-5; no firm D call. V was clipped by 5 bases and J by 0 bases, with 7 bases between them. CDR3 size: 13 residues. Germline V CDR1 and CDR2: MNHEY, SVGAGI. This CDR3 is CASSPQDQETQYF. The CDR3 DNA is TGTGCCAGCAGTCCCCAGGACCAAGAGACCCAGTACTTC.

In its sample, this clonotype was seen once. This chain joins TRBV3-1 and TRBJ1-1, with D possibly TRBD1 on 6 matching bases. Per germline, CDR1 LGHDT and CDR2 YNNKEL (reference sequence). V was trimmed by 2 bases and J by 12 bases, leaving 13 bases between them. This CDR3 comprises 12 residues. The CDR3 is CASSQSTGYTFF. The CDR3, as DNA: TGTGCCAGCAGCCAATCCACAGGGTATACTTTCTTT.

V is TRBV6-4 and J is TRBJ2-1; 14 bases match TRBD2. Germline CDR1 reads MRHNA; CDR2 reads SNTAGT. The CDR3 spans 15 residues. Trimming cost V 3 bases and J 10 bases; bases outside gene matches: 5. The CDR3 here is CASSETSGGAGEQFF. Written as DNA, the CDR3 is TGTGCCAGCAGTGAGACTAGCGGGGGGGCAGGAGAGCAGTTCTTC.

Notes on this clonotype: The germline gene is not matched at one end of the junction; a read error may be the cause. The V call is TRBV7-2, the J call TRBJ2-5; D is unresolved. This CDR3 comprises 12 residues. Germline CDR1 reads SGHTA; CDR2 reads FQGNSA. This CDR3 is CASTLAEETQYF. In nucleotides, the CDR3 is TGTGCCAGCACCTTAGCCGAAGAGACCCAGTACTTC.

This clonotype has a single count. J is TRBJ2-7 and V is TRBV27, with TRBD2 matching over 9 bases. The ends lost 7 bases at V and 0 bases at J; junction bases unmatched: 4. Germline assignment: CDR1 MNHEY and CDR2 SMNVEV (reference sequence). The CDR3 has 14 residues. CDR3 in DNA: TGTGCCAGCACGAGGACTAGCGACTCCTACGAGCAGTACTTC. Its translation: CASTRTSDSYEQYF.

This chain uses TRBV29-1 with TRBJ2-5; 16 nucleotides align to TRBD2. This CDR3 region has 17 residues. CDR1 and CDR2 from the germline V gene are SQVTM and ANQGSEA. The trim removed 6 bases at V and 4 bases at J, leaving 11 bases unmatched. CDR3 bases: TGCAGCGTCTCCGGGACTAGCGGGAGGGACCTAGCAGAGACCCAGTACTTC. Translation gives CSVSGTSGRDLAETQYF.

CDR3 bases: TGTGCCAGCCGACGGACAGTTAACTATGGCTACACCTTC. Protein sequence: CASRRTVNYGYTF. The gene calls are TRBV6-5 and TRBJ1-2; TRBD1 might be the D (6 bases). V was cut by 8 bases and J by 1 base, with 11 bases left in between. CDR3 length equals 13 residues. Germline V gene data show CDR1 as MNHEY and CDR2 as SVGAGI.